The next 14 T cell receptor beta chains were all read from a single sample in a study of blood T cell repertoires in COVID-19. Repertoires were generated with immunoSEQ multiplex PCR, while TCRdb's copy carries only in-frame clones and drops some. The sample has around 210,000 clones, around four fifths seen once. What was sequenced was peripheral blood. Every receptor here comes from a man aged 60 to 75 with COVID-19, enrolled during active disease.

This chain connects TRBV5-8 to TRBJ1-2, with D possibly TRBD1 on 5 matching bases. V dropped 4 bases and J dropped 1 base, with 11 bases sitting between them. The CDR3 length is 14 residues. Germline V lookup: CDR1 SGHTS, CDR2 YDEGEE. The CDR3 loop is CASSDPTVNYGYTF. CDR3 nucleotide sequence: TGTGCCAGCAGCGATCCGACAGTTAACTATGGCTACACCTTC.

This sequence joins TRBV6-2 or TRBV6-3 and TRBJ2-2; D uncertain. The germline CDR1 and CDR2 sequences are MNHEY and SVGEGT. Trimming left V 3 bases short and J 3 bases short, with 8 bases between. This CDR3 is 14 amino acids long. The CDR3 sequence: CASSYRKHTGELFF. The CDR3 DNA reads as TGTGCCAGCAGTTATCGTAAGCACACCGGGGAGCTGTTTTTT.

V is TRBV18 and J is TRBJ1-3, with no clear D. V was shortened by 3 bases and J by 0 bases, with 9 bases between the two germline ends. Germline CDR1 reads KGHSH; CDR2 reads LQKENI. The CDR3 consists of 15 residues. Written as DNA, the CDR3 is TGTGCCAGCTCACCGGACTTGAGCTCTGGAAACACCATATATTTT. Protein product: CASSPDLSSGNTIYF.

The chain has TRBV2 and TRBJ1-1; D remains unclear. Trimming took 7 bases from V and 7 from J, leaving 16 bases between them. This CDR3 is 13 amino acids long. Germline V lookup: CDR1 SNHLY, CDR2 FYNNEI. The CDR3 here is CASKIKGEGEAFF. In nucleotides, the CDR3 is TGTGCCAGCAAAATAAAGGGCGAGGGTGAAGCTTTCTTT.

This chain uses TRBV4-2 with TRBJ1-2; D gene unclear. Trimming pared 4 bases from V and 2 bases from J, leaving 14 bases between. CDR1 LGHNA and CDR2 YNFKEQ come from the germline V gene. This CDR3 is 15 amino acids long. CDR3: CASSPTPTRNYGYTF. As DNA, the CDR3 is TGTGCCAGCAGCCCCACCCCGACAAGGAACTATGGCTACACCTTC.

The chain carries TRBV10-3 and TRBJ2-7; TRBD2 aligns across 8 bases. This CDR3 is 14 amino acids long. V was pared by 2 bases and J by 3 bases, with 3 bases of the junction left unmatched. From germline, CDR1 is ENHRY and CDR2 SYGVKD. Here the CDR3 reads CAISEGLANYEQYF. CDR3 DNA sequence: TGTGCCATCAGTGAGGGACTAGCAAACTACGAGCAGTACTTC.

This clone was detected only once. In DNA, the CDR3 is TGTGCCAGCAGCTTGGACAGGGGAGAGACCCAGTACTTC. Protein: CASSLDRGETQYF. V gene TRBV5-4 combines with J gene TRBJ2-5, with 7 bases that match TRBD1. This CDR3 spans 13 amino acids. Germline V gene lookup returns CDR1 SGHNT and CDR2 YYREEE (reference sequence). J gave up 4 bases and V 0 bases, and 0 bases lay outside the gene matches.

This chain joins TRBV24-1 and TRBJ2-1; 8 nucleotides match TRBD2. This CDR3 has 16 amino acids. Losses at the gene ends were 4 bases for V and 5 bases for J; bases not matched to a gene: 9. Germline V gives CDR1 KGHDR, CDR2 SFDVKD. CDR3 nucleotides: TGTGCCACCAGTGACCCCCCCCGGACTAGCCACAATGAGCAGTTCTTC. It is translated as CATSDPPRTSHNEQFF.

The rearrangement joins TRBV5-5 to TRBJ2-2; 8 bases are a match to TRBD1. The CDR3 spans 19 residues. The germline CDR1 and CDR2 sequences are SGHKS and YYEKEE (reference sequence). The junction had 12 bases not matched to a gene; V was cut back by 2 bases and J by 0 bases. CDR3 coding DNA: TGTGCCAGCAGCTTCAACCCCGGGACAGGCCTAACGAACACCGGGGAGCTGTTTTTT. Protein product: CASSFNPGTGLTNTGELFF.

V and J are TRBV7-2 and TRBJ1-5; TRBD1 matches 8 bases. The CDR3 extends over 17 amino acids. The germline CDR1 and CDR2 sequences are SGHTA and FQGNSA. With V trimmed by 1 base and J by 2 bases, 7 bases remained unmatched. CDR3 bases: TGTGCCAGCAGCTTAGAAGGCAGGGGGCGGGGCAATCAGCCCCAGCATTTT. Translating it yields CASSLEGRGRGNQPQHF. Full variable domain (remainder filled in from reference TRBV7-2 and TRBJ1-5): GAGVSQSPSNKVTEKGKDVELRCDPISGHTALYWYRQSLGQGLEFLIYFQGNSAPDKSGLPSDRFSAERTGGSVSTLTIQRTQQEDSAVYLCASSLEGRGRGNQPQHFGDGTRLSIL.

This clone was recorded only once. The chain has TRBV24-1 and TRBJ1-2; no clear D. CDR3 size: 13 residues. Trimming removed 5 bases at V and 2 bases at J, with 8 bases between. Germline values: CDR1 KGHDR, CDR2 SFDVKD. The CDR3 DNA sequence: TGTGCCACCAGTGTTGGAGGGAACTATGGCTACACCTTC. Translation gives CATSVGGNYGYTF.

The chain joins TRBV2 to TRBJ1-4; D might be TRBD1 (5 bases). Germline V gene lookup returns CDR1 SNHLY and CDR2 FYNNEI. This CDR3 contains 12 residues. V lost 6 bases, J lost 7 bases, and 9 bases lay in between. As DNA, the CDR3 is TGTGCCAGCAGCCTAAGGGGTGAAAAACTGTTTTTT. Amino acid sequence: CASSLRGEKLFF.

This chain connects TRBV6-4 to TRBJ2-3, with D unresolved. This CDR3 spans 13 amino acids. V lost 5 bases to trimming and J lost 5 bases, with 11 bases between them. Germline loops: CDR1 MRHNA, CDR2 SNTAGT. The CDR3 nucleotides are TGTGCCAGCAGTCGCATATGGAGAGATACGCAGTATTTT. The encoded protein is CASSRIWRDTQYF.

The chain's CDR3 is CASSHTGTGGNEQFF. In nucleotides, the CDR3 is TGTGCCAGCAGCCATACCGGGACAGGGGGAAATGAGCAGTTCTTC. V is TRBV7-9 and J is TRBJ2-1, with 11 bases that match TRBD1. In germline, CDR1 is SEHNR, CDR2 FQNEAQ (reference sequence). Trimming removed 5 bases from V and 7 bases from J; junction bases left unmatched: 7. This CDR3 contains 15 residues. The complete variable domain, with remaining parts taken from reference TRBV7-9 and TRBJ2-1, reads DTGVSQNPRHKITKRGQNVTFRCDPISEHNRLYWYRQTLGQGPEFLTYFQNEAQLEKSRLLSDRFSAERPKGSFSTLEIQRTEQGDSAMYLCASSHTGTGGNEQFFGPGTRLTVL.